The 2 T cell receptor beta chains reported below all come from one sample, sequenced in a study of T cell responses to AZD1222 COVID-19 vaccine. The data were produced by immunoSEQ multiplex PCR, yet TCRdb's version contains in-frame clones alone and is incomplete. The sample lists tens of thousands of clones; approximately 87% were seen once. Sequencing was performed on peripheral blood, taken 28 days after the second AZD1222 dose. These receptors all stem from an adult who received the AZD1222 COVID-19 vaccine.

This rearrangement joins TRBV7-3 to TRBJ1-1, with no clear D. The V gene lost 5 bases and the J gene lost 0 bases, with 13 bases spanning the gap. The CDR3 consists of 15 residues. In germline, CDR1 is SGHTA, CDR2 FQGTGA. The CDR3 is CASSPGGPMNTEAFF. CDR3 bases: TGTGCCAGCAGCCCGGGCGGACCCATGAACACTGAAGCTTTCTTT.

CDR3 nucleotides: TGCAGCGTGGCACAGGTTATCTCTGGAAACACCATATATTTT. This encodes CSVAQVISGNTIYF. This chain connects TRBV29-1 to TRBJ1-3; tentatively, D is TRBD1 (5 bases). Trimming stripped 6 bases from V and 0 bases from J, with 12 bases between. The CDR3 contains 14 residues. Germline lookup yields CDR1 SQVTM and CDR2 ANQGSEA.